Detailed here is one T cell receptor beta chain. The record originates from a study of CD8 T cells in Susac syndrome. The authors reverse transcribed about 0.5 to 1 ug RNA with random hexamers. Using its own MiXCR run on the immunoSEQ multiplex PCR reads, TCRdb lists one record per CDR3 protein. The sample has under 250,000 distinct CDR3 sequences, around 93% seen once. The CDR3 runs to 14 residues. Germline loops: CDR1 PRHDT, CDR2 FYEKMQ (reference sequence). With 5 bases clipped from V and 4 bases from J, the junction kept 3 bases outside the gene matches. TEMRA cells were FACS-enriched, and CD8+ and CD4+ T cells were isolated negatively.

The sequence came from a human donor with multiple sclerosis. Sequencing input: CD4+ T cells from PBMCs. The chain has TRBV13 and TRBJ1-2; 11 bases agree with TRBD1. The CDR3 coding sequence is TGTGCCAGCAGCAGGACAGGGGGCACCTATGGCTACACCTTC. Translation: CASSRTGGTYGYTF.